The clone carrying this T cell receptor (beta chain) was recorded once. V trimming: 5 bases; J trimming: 3 bases; junction bases outside the gene matches: 5. The CDR3 is 15 residues long. CDR1 and CDR2 from the germline V gene are MNHEY and SVGAGI. Some clones are missing from TCRdb's copy, which holds only in-frame ones; the method was immunoSEQ multiplex PCR. The table has 70,000 or so clones, about 68% seen once. The record originates from a study of blood T cell repertoires in COVID-19. This TCR was sampled from a woman in her 70s with acute or convalescent COVID-19. The rearrangement uses TRBV6-5 and TRBJ2-3, with TRBD2 matching over 10 bases. The sequenced sample was peripheral blood. The CDR3 is CASSLAGAITDTQYF. CDR3 nucleotide sequence: TGTGCCAGCAGTCTAGCGGGGGCAATTACAGATACGCAGTATTTT.